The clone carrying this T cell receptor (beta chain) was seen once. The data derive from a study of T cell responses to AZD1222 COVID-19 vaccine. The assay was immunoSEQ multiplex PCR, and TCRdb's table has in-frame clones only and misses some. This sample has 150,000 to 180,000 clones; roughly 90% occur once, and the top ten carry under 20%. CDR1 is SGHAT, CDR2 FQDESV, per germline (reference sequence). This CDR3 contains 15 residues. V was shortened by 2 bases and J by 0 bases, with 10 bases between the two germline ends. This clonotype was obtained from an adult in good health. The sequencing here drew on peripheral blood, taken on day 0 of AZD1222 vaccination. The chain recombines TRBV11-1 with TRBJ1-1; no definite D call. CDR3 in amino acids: CASSLIRALNTEAFF. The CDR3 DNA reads TGTGCCAGCAGCTTAATCCGGGCTTTGAACACTGAAGCTTTCTTT.